This T cell receptor (beta chain) was sequenced in a study of blood T cells in healthy people across ages. The overall study: Every two T cells gave about one barcoded beta molecule via template switching.

Combining a sample-barcoded 5' primer with a J-beta primer mix, a second PCR ran for about 7 to 12 cycles. TCRdb itself ran the 5' RACE reads through MiXCR, one entry per CDR3 protein. The sample yields 700,000 to 800,000 distinct CDR3 sequences, 43% seen once. In regard to this clonotype: No antigen is known for it.

Every participating donor contributed 8 to 10 milliliters of peripheral blood through a draw. This CDR3 comprises 15 residues. Germline-derived CDR1 and CDR2 are SGHAT and FQNNGV. Trimming stripped 1 base from V and 8 bases from J, with 15 bases between. General study results and limits: PBMC samples, being unsorted, prevented any conclusive comparison of naive and antigen-experienced cells. The long-lived group displayed more naive CD4+ cells, plus higher diversity, than the aged donors did.

Material: blood. The receptor's source is a woman aged 55 to 70 in good health. V usage is TRBV11-2 and J usage is TRBJ2-1; tentative D call: TRBD1 (5 bases). The CDR3 spells CASSLVAGFMDEQFF. CDR3 bases: TGTGCCAGCAGCTTAGTCGCAGGGTTTATGGATGAGCAGTTCTTC.